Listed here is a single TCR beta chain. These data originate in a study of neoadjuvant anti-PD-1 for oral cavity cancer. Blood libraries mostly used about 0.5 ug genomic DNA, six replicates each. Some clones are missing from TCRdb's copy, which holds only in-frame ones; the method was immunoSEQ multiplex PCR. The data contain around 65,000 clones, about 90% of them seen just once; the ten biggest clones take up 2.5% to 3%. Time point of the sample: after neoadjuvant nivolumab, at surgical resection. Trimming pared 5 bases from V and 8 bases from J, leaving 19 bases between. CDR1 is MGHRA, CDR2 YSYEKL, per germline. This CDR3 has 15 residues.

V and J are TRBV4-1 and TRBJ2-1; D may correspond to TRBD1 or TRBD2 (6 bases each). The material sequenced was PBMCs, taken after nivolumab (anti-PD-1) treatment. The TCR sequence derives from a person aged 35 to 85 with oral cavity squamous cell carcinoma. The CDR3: CASSASRGDGDEQFF. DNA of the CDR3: TGCGCCAGCAGCGCCTCTAGGGGGGATGGTGATGAGCAGTTCTTC.